The source of this T cell receptor (beta chain) is a study of T cell responses to AZD1222 COVID-19 vaccine. Overall study findings and caveats: Vaccine-associated CD4 TCRs ranged over spike, dominating at 160-218 and 743-854. Researchers took repertoire samples only after the peak T cell response had come. Donor demographics were predominantly white British with a female majority; clonal diversity may be underestimated.

As concerns this clone: Its antigen is not identified.

From germline, CDR1 is MNHEY and CDR2 SVGAGI. The V end lost 7 bases, the J end lost 1 base, and 10 bases lay between the germline ends. The CDR3 is 13 residues long. Only in-frame clones appear in the TCRdb table, and some are missing; sequencing was by immunoSEQ multiplex PCR. The sample holds 150,000 to 200,000 clones, over 80% seen once. The J gene is TRBJ2-5, the V gene TRBV6-5; D is possibly TRBD1 (5 bases). This clonotype was sampled from an adult in good health. This specimen was peripheral blood, taken on day 0 of AZD1222 vaccination. The CDR3 region is CASIRQRQETQYF. The CDR3 DNA reads TGTGCCAGCATAAGACAGCGCCAAGAGACCCAGTACTTC.